The sequence of this T cell receptor beta chain was determined in a study of Graves' ophthalmopathy and Graves' hyperthyroidism. Investigators amplified TCR beta CDR3 regions from RNA transcripts. HTBI primers primed a first-round RT-PCR, and a second-round multiplex PCR followed. One entry per CDR3 protein, called by TCRdb with MiXCR from the multiplex PCR reads. In the table there are about 16,000 distinct CDR3 sequences, 46% of which are singletons. The sequenced sample was peripheral blood. The origin of this receptor is a woman aged 40 to 49 with stable Graves' hyperthyroidism.

The CDR3 nucleotides are TGCGCCAGCAGCCAAGTCTTTTACCCCTCCTATAATTCACCCCTCCACTTT. Translated: CASSQVFYPSYNSPLHF. The chain joins TRBV4-1 to TRBJ1-6; D uncertain. CDR3 length: 17 residues. Germline V gene data show CDR1 as MGHRA and CDR2 as YSYEKL. The ends were cut back, 1 base at V and 0 bases at J, with 10 bases in the middle.